These 13 T cell receptor beta chains share one sample of origin, sequenced in a study of blood T cell repertoires in COVID-19. Method: immunoSEQ multiplex PCR; TCRdb's copy keeps in-frame clones and lacks some. The sample has approximately 300,000 clones, 75% to 95% seen once; the top ten hold under 7%. The sample consisted of peripheral blood. The receptors derive from a woman in her thirties with COVID-19, enrolled during active disease.

This chain joins TRBV20-1 and TRBJ2-2, with TRBD2 as a possible D gene (5 bases). From germline, CDR1 is DFQATT and CDR2 SNEGSKA (reference sequence). The CDR3 loop spans 11 amino acids. The CDR3 DNA follows: TGCGGGTTGAGGGACACCGGGGAGCTGTTTTTT. Its translation: CGLRDTGELFF.

This chain joins TRBV7-2 and TRBJ2-7; TRBD1 matches 12 bases. Germline assignment: CDR1 SGHTA and CDR2 FQGNSA. The CDR3 covers 18 residues. The junction had 11 bases not matched to a gene; V was cut back by 1 base and J by 4 bases. This CDR3 reads CASSLVVPGTGGAYEQYF. The CDR3 DNA reads as TGTGCCAGCAGCTTAGTAGTGCCGGGGACAGGGGGCGCGTACGAGCAGTACTTC.

This clone was recorded only once. The rearrangement joins TRBV4-1 to TRBJ1-2; D ambiguous. Trimming pared 1 base from V and 7 bases from J, leaving 16 bases between. The CDR3 has 15 residues. Germline-derived CDR1 and CDR2 are MGHRA and YSYEKL. In DNA form, the CDR3 reads TGCGCCAGCAGCCAAGGTTTCGGAGGGATCGGTGGCTACACCTTC. Amino acid sequence: CASSQGFGGIGGYTF.

There are a few counts of this clone. The chain uses TRBV9 and TRBJ2-3, with 15 nucleotides matching TRBD2. Germline V lookup: CDR1 SGDLS, CDR2 YYNGEE. The V gene end was trimmed by 4 bases and the J gene end by 4 bases; junction bases not matched to a gene: 4. The length of the CDR3 is 16 residues. The CDR3 DNA sequence: TGTGCCAGCAGCCCTTGGACTAGCGGGAGGGCAGATACGCAGTATTTT. Its protein is CASSPWTSGRADTQYF.

V gene TRBV6-2 or TRBV6-3 combines with J gene TRBJ2-1, with 8 nucleotides matching TRBD2. The CDR3 contains 13 residues. From germline, CDR1 is MNHEY and CDR2 SVGEGT. V lost 5 bases and J lost 10; bases outside the gene matches: 7. CDR3 region: CASSAITSGEQFF. DNA of the CDR3: TGTGCCAGCAGTGCGATAACTAGCGGCGAGCAGTTCTTC.

The chain couples TRBV3-1 (or the pseudogene TRBV3-2) to TRBJ2-7; tentative D call: TRBD1 (5 bases). V lost 4 bases and J lost 7, with 14 bases in between. This CDR3 contains 13 residues. Per the germline V gene, CDR1 is LGHDT and CDR2 is YNNKEL (reference sequence). This CDR3 reads CASSPIQGGEQYF. CDR3 DNA sequence: TGTGCCAGCAGCCCCATTCAGGGTGGAGAGCAGTACTTC.

The chain combines TRBV7-8 with TRBJ2-3; 8 bases match TRBD2. The CDR3 contains 17 residues. Germline V gene sequence: CDR1 SGHVS, CDR2 FQNEAQ. The V and J ends lost 0 bases and 4 bases, in that order; junction bases with no gene match: 9. CDR3 protein: CASSLASVTSDADTQYF. The CDR3 nucleotides read TGTGCCAGCAGCTTAGCTAGTGTGACTAGCGATGCAGATACGCAGTATTTT.

The CDR3 is CASSFRQGKNYNEQFF. In DNA, the CDR3 is TGTGCCAGCAGCTTTAGACAGGGGAAGAACTACAATGAGCAGTTCTTC. This chain connects TRBV5-8 to TRBJ2-1; TRBD1 matches 8 bases. The CDR3 loop spans 16 amino acids. V lost 2 bases, J lost 3 bases, and 7 bases stayed unmatched. The germline V gene has CDR1 SGHTS and CDR2 YDEGEE.

The V call is TRBV27, the J call TRBJ2-7, with 10 bases identical to TRBD2. This CDR3 is built from 14 residues. In germline, CDR1 is MNHEY, CDR2 SMNVEV (reference sequence). Trimming took 3 bases from V and 3 from J; bases not matched to a gene: 2. The CDR3 region has the DNA TGTGCCAGCAGTTTTGTAGCGGGGGGCTACGAGCAGTACTTC. This translates into CASSFVAGGYEQYF.

This clone was seen just once. The chain couples TRBV27 to TRBJ1-6; no definite D call. Germline V gene sequence: CDR1 MNHEY, CDR2 SMNVEV (reference sequence). The CDR3 is 14 residues long. The V end was cut by 7 bases, the J end by 5 bases, with 12 bases between. CDR3 sequence reads: CASILTENNSPLHF. The CDR3 bases are TGTGCCAGCATCCTAACAGAGAATAATTCACCCCTCCACTTT.

J is TRBJ2-7 and V is TRBV6-2 or TRBV6-3; 12 bases line up with TRBD1. Germline loops: CDR1 MNHEY, CDR2 SVGEGT. The CDR3 runs 15 residues. V shed 2 bases and J 7 bases; nucleotides not matched to a gene: 6. The CDR3 bases are TGTGCCAGCAGTTACCGGGACAGGGGGCAAGGGGAGCAGTACTTC. Protein sequence: CASSYRDRGQGEQYF.

V usage is TRBV2 and J usage is TRBJ2-1; 9 bases map to TRBD1. This CDR3 spans 13 amino acids. J was trimmed by 9 bases and V by 7 bases; bases with no gene match: 7. The germline gives CDR1 SNHLY, CDR2 FYNNEI. The CDR3 protein is CASTRDRVTEQFF. The CDR3 DNA reads TGTGCCAGCACCCGGGACAGGGTGACTGAGCAGTTCTTC.

Concerning this clone itself: The same CDR3 arises from other DNA sequences in this sample as well. This chain links TRBV19 with TRBJ2-5; weak D call: TRBD2 (5 bases). V was shortened by 1 base and J by 4 bases, with 7 bases between the two germline ends. Germline CDR1 reads LNHDA; CDR2 reads SQIVND (reference sequence). This CDR3 is 13 amino acids long. For the CDR3, the DNA is TGTGCCAGTAGTATAGGAGGAGGAGAGACCCAGTACTTC. This sequence encodes CASSIGGGETQYF. Combining the CDR3 with reference TRBV19 and TRBJ2-5 gives the whole variable domain DGGITQSPKYLFRKEGQNVTLSCEQNLNHDAMYWYRQDPGQGLRLIYYSQIVNDFQKGDIAEGYSVSREKKESFPLTVTSAQKNPTAFYLCASSIGGGETQYFGPGTRLLVL.